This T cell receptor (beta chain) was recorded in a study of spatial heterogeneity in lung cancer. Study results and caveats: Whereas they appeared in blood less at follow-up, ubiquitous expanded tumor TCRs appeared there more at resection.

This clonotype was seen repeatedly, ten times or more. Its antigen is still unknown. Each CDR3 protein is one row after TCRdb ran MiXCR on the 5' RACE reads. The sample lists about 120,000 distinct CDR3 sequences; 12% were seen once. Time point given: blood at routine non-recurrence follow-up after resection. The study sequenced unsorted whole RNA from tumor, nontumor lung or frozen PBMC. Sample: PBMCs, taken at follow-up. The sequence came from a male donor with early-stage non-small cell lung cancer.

CDR3 sequence: CASSYSGQGGSTNEKLFF. The CDR3 DNA sequence: TGTGCCAGCAGTTACTCGGGGCAGGGGGGTTCAACTAATGAAAAACTGTTTTTT. The chain links TRBV6-6 to TRBJ1-4, with 7 bases fitting TRBD1. With 0 bases clipped from V and 0 bases from J, the junction kept 7 bases outside the gene matches. Germline V gives CDR1 MNHNY, CDR2 SVGAGI (reference sequence). The CDR3 is 18 residues long.